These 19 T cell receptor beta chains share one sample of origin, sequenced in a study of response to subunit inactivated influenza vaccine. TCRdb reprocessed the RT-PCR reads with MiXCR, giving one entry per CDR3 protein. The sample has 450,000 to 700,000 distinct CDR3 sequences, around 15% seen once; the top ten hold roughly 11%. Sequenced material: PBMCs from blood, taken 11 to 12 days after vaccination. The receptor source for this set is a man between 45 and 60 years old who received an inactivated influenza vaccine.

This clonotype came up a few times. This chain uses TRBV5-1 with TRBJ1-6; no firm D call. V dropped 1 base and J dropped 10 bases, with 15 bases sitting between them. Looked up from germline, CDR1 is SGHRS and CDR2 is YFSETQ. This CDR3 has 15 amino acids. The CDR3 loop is CASSLSPGDGSPLHF. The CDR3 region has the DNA TGCGCCAGCAGCTTGAGTCCCGGAGATGGATCACCCCTCCACTTT.

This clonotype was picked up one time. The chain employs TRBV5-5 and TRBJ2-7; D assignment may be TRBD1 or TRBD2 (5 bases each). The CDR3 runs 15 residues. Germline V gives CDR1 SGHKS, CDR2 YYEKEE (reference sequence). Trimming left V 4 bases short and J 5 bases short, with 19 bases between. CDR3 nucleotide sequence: TGTGCCAGCAGCCTGAGACCGATGGGGACCCACGAGCAGTACTTC. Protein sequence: CASSLRPMGTHEQYF.

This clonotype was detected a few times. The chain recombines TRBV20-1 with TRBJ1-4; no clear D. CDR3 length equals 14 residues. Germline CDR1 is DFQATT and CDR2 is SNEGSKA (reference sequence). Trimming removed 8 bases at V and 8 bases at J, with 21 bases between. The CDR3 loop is CSTPGPWLGEKLFF. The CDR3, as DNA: TGCAGTACCCCCGGCCCGTGGTTGGGCGAAAAACTGTTTTTT.

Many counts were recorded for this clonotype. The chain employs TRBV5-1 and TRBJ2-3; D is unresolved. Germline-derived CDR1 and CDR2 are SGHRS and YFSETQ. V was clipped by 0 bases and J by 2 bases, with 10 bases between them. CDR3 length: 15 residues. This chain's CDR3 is CASSLGGALTDTQYF. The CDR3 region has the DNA TGCGCCAGCAGCTTGGGCGGAGCACTCACAGATACGCAGTATTTT.

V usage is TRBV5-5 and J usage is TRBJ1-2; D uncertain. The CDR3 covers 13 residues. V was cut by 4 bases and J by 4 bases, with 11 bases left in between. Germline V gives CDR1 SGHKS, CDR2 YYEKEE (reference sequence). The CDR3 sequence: CASSPDVAYGYTF. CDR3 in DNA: TGTGCCAGCAGCCCGGACGTCGCCTATGGCTACACCTTC.

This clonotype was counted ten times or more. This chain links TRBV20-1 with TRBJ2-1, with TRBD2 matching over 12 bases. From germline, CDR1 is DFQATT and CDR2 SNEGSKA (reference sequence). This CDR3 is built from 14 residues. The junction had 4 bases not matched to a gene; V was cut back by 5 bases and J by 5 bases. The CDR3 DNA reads TGCAGTGCTGGACTAGCGGGAAGGAACAATGAGCAGTTCTTC. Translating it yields CSAGLAGRNNEQFF.

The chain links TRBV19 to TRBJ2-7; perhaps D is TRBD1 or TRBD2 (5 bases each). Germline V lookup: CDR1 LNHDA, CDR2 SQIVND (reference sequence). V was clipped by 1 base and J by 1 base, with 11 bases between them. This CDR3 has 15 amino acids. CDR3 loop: CASSIVWDPSYEQYF. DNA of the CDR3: TGTGCCAGTAGTATAGTTTGGGACCCGTCCTACGAGCAGTACTTC. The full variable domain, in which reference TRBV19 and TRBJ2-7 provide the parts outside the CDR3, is DGGITQSPKYLFRKEGQNVTLSCEQNLNHDAMYWYRQDPGQGLRLIYYSQIVNDFQKGDIAEGYSVSREKKESFPLTVTSAQKNPTAFYLCASSIVWDPSYEQYFGPGTRLTVT.

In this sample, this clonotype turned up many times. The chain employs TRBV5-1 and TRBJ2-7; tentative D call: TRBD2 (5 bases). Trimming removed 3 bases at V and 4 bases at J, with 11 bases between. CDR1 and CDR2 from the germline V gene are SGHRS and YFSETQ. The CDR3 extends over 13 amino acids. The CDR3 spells CASSWTPQYEQYF. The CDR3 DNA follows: TGCGCCAGCAGCTGGACTCCTCAGTACGAGCAGTACTTC.

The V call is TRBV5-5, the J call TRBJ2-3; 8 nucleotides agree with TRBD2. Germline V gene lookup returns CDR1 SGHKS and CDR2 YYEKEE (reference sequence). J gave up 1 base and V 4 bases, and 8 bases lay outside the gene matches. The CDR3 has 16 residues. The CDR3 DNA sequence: TGTGCCAGCAGCCCCCGGGTTAGCGGGGGCACAGATACGCAGTATTTT. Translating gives CASSPRVSGGTDTQYF.

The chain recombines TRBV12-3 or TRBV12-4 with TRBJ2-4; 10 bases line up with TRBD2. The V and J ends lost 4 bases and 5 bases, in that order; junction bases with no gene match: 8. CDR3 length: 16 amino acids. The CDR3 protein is CASSSAQGLAENIQYF. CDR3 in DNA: TGTGCCAGCAGTTCGGCCCAAGGACTAGCGGAAAACATTCAGTACTTC.

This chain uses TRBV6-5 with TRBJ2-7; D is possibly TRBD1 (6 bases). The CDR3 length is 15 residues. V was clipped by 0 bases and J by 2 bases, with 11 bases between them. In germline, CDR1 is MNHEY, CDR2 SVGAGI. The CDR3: CASSYSTGSTYEQYF. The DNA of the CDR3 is TGTGCCAGCAGTTACTCTACAGGGTCGACCTACGAGCAGTACTTC.

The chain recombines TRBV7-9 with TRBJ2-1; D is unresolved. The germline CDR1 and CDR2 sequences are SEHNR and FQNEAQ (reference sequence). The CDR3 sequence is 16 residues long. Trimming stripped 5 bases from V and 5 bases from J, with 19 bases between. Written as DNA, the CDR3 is TGTGCCAGCAGCCCTACCGTGGGGAACGACCACAATGAGCAGTTCTTC. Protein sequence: CASSPTVGNDHNEQFF.

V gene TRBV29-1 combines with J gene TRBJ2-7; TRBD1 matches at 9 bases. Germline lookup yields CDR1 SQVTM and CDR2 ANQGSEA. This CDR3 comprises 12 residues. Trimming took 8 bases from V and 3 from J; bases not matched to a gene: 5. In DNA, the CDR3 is TGCAGCACCCGGGACAGGGACTACGAGCAGTACTTC. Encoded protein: CSTRDRDYEQYF.

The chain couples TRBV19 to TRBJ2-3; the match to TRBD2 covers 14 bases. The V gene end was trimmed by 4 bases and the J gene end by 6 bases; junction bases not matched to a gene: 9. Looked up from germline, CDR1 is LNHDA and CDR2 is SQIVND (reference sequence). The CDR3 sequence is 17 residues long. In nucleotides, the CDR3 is TGTGCCAGTAGTACTCCCCGGGGACTAGCGGGAGAGGATACGCAGTATTTT. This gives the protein CASSTPRGLAGEDTQYF.

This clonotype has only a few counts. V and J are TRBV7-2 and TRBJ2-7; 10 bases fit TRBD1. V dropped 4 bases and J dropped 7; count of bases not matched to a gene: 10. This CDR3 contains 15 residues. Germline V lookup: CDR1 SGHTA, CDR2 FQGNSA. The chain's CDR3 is CASSSGQGGSAEQYF. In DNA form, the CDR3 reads TGTGCCAGCAGCTCAGGACAGGGGGGTTCGGCTGAGCAGTACTTC. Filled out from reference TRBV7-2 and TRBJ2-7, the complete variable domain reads GAGVSQSPSNKVTEKGKDVELRCDPISGHTALYWYRQSLGQGLEFLIYFQGNSAPDKSGLPSDRFSAERTGGSVSTLTIQRTQQEDSAVYLCASSSGQGGSAEQYFGPGTRLTVT.

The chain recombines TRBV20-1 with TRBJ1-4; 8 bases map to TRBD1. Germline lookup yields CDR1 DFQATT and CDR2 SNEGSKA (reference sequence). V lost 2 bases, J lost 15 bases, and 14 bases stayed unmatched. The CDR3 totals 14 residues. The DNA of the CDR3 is TGCAGTGCTAGAACCCCCAGGGGGCAAGGGGACTTGTTTTTT. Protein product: CSARTPRGQGDLFF.

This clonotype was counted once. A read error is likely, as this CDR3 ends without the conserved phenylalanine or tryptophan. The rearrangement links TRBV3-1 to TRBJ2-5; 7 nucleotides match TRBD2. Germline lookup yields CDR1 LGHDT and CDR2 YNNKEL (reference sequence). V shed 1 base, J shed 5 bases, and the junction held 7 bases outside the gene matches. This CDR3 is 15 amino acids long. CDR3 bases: TGTGCCAGCAGCCAAGGCGGGAGAACCAGGGAGACCCAGTACCTC. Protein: CASSQGGRTRETQYL.

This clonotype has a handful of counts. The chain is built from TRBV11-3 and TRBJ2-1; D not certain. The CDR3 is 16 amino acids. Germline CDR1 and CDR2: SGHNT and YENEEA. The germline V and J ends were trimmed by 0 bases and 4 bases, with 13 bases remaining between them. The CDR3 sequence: CASSLEGSSFYNEQFF. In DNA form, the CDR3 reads TGTGCCAGCAGCTTAGAGGGTTCGTCTTTTTACAATGAGCAGTTCTTC.

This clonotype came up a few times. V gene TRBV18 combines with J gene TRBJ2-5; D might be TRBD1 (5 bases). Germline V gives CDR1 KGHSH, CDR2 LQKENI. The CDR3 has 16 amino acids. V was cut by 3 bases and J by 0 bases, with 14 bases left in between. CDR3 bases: TGTGCCAGCTCACCCGACAGATATATGTACCAAGAGACCCAGTACTTC. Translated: CASSPDRYMYQETQYF.